This T cell receptor beta chain was sequenced for a study of cytomegalovirus exposure and HLA in healthy donors. The study, taken as a whole, reports: In the roughly 130 validation repertoires, a later analysis found that first-cohort TCR clusters tended to co-occur. Reported results showed that the classifier diagnosed cytomegalovirus status with high specificity and sensitivity. The authors listed 150 to 200 TCR beta chains as cytomegalovirus-associated.

Donors came from a validation cohort of 90 to 150 subjects, distinct from the first 666-subject cohort. Produced via immunoSEQ multiplex PCR; TCRdb's table is partial and in-frame only. This sample has 250,000 to 400,000 clones; 88% occur once, and the top ten carry approximately 0.95%. A note on this clone: Its antigen is as yet unknown.

Trimming at V came to 9 bases and at J to 3 bases, leaving 15 bases not matched to a gene. Germline values: CDR1 MGHDK, CDR2 SYGVNS. The CDR3 has 17 residues. The chain couples TRBV25-1 to TRBJ2-7; 12 bases are shared with TRBD2. The TCR originated in a man aged 25 to 45 in good health and CMV-seronegative. The material sequenced was PBMCs. The CDR3 is CASRAETGLAGSYEQYF. CDR3 sequence (DNA): TGTGCCAGTAGGGCCGAGACTGGACTAGCGGGGAGCTACGAGCAGTACTTC.